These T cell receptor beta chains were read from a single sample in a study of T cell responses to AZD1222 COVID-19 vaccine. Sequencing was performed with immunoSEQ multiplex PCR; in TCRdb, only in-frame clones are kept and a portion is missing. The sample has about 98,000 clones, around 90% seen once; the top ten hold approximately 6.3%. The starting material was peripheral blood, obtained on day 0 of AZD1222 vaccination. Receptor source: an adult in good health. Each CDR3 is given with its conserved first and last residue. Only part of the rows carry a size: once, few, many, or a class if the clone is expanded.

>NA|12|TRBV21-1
CASSKAARGTFF
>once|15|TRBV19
CASSASGRGVSTQYF
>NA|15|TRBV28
CASSLGQVKASEQYF
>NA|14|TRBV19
CASSNSGVGETQYF
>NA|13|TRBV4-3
CASSQDITNEQYF
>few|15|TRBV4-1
CASSQELQALREQYF
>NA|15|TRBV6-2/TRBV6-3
CASSSASGIRAEQFF
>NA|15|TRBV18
CAGSPPSPGRDTQYF
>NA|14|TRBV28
CASSFLRKAYGYTF
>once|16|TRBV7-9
CASSADRVRGTGELFF
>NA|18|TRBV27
CASSLGRRGFLTSYEQYF
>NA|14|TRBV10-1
CASTRGPDTGELFF
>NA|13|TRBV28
CASSLLEGAPQHF
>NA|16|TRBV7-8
CASSAARDRPAYGYTF
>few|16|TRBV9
CASSVAYRGMNTEAFF
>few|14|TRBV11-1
CASSFGRRAETQYF
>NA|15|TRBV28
CASRTSSSISYEQYF
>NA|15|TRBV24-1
CATSDHHDSTDTQYF
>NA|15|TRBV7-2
CASSYSTGSNQPQHF
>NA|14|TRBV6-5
CASSWEPSYNEQFF
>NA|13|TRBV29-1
CSVGSGGRYEQYF